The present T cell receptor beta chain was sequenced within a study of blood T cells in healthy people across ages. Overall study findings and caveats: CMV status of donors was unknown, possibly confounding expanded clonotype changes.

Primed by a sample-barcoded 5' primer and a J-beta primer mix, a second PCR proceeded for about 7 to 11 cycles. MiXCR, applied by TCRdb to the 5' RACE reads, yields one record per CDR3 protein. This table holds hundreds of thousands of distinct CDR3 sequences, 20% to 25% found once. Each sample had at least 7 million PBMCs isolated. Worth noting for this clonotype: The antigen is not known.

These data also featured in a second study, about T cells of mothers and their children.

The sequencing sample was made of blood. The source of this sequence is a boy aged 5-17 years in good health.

CDR3 nucleotides: TGCAGCGTTGAACTAACCCTAGCGGGAGGGCCGGGTGGAGGCACAGATACGCAGTATTTT. Its translation is CSVELTLAGGPGGGTDTQYF. The chain couples TRBV29-1 to TRBJ2-3; 12 nucleotides line up with TRBD2. Germline V gene data show CDR1 as SQVTM and CDR2 as ANQGSEA. Trimming at V came to 2 bases and at J to 1 base, leaving 16 bases not matched to a gene. This CDR3 comprises 20 residues.